The entry below describes one TCR beta chain. Its binding antigen is unknown. Qualities for individual bases were not recorded, and no much larger clone is one base off. This entry is derived from a study of blood T cell repertoires in COVID-19 (TCRdb year 2020). For the study in its entirety: The collaborator samples originated in the United States, Italy and Spain and spanned the acute and convalescent phases of COVID-19. The material from the prospective study consisted of cDNA or gDNA derived from T cells, B-cell-depleted T cells, or PBMCs. Subjects who had been exposed to COVID-19, were actively infected with it, or had recovered from it provided the deeply sampled blood TCRbeta repertoires that made up the dataset. The repertoires were released in a freely available public database intended as a resource for research on the immune response to SARS-CoV-2. The samples were drawn from two sources: the first 160 participants of the ongoing ImmuneRACE study, and 950 to 1,500 subjects contributed by 6 global collaborators. The sample metadata nearly always contained a de-identified subject ID, COVID-19 status, age in years and sex. Where available, HLA class I and class II types were taken from metadata supplied by the sample provider and were not determined by assay-based typing.

Samples from volunteer blood donors who had recovered from COVID-19 were contributed by a second Seattle source. Whole blood was collected in K2EDTA tubes by collaborating institutions according to the institutions' own protocols. For TCRbeta analysis, collaborators shipped samples in one of three forms: frozen whole blood, isolated PBMCs, or DNA extracted from either of those sample types. Broad study findings and their caveats: The quantity of clinical and demographic metadata differed by source and by participant and was supplied without curation.

The V and J ends are trimmed by 0 bases and 7 bases, leaving 8 bases between them. The germline V gene encodes CDR1 SGDLS and CDR2 YYNGEE. From the cysteine through the phenylalanine, the CDR3 covers 14 amino acids. The sequence is cut down to CDR3 DNA, 42 bases in frame from base 1. The immunoSEQ Assay, a bias-controlled multiplex PCR, was used to amplify TCRbeta CDR3 regions from genomic DNA. The authors' analysis ran thus. Within the assay, amplification of reference gene primers was used to estimate how many nucleated cells each sample contained. Sequence reads were collapsed and filtered to measure the absolute abundance of every unique TCRbeta CDR3 rearrangement. Productive Simpson clonality was computed per sample as the square root of Simpson's diversity index over productive rearrangements. Here the immuneACCESS table is served through TCRdb, limited to in-frame sequences with V and J called. Missing clones are a known gap in these copies; in checked studies unresolved V genes cover under half, and the rest lacks a known reason. The V and J calls and clone size are taken from that table; D and trimming were inferred from the DNA. Within this sample are 150,000 or so clones, with roughly 86% of them counted one time only. The ten largest clones represent 7.5% to 9.5% of the sample.

The receptor was isolated from a man between 35 and 55 years old who had recovered from COVID-19. Sequencing used peripheral blood. This chain joins TRBV9 to TRBJ1-6, with the D segment identity uncertain. The nucleotide sequence is TGTGCCAGCAGCGTAGGGAGATGGAATTCACCCCTCCACTTT. The resulting protein is CASSVGRWNSPLHF.